This T cell receptor (beta chain) was recovered during a study of blood T cell repertoires in COVID-19. Clones were read by immunoSEQ multiplex PCR, and TCRdb kept only the in-frame ones, dropping some. The repertoire has about 180,000 clones, around 86% of them found once; the top ten carry more than 7.5%. Living in under 30 US areas, the participants were between 18 and 89 years of age. Germline CDR1 MNHEY, CDR2 SVGEGT. This CDR3 is 17 amino acids long. With V trimmed by 2 bases and J by 5 bases, 9 bases remained unmatched. Input material: PBMCs or T cells enriched from blood (not recorded which). The chain recombines TRBV6-2 or TRBV6-3 with TRBJ2-7; TRBD2 matches at 13 bases. The sequence was obtained from a woman in her thirties who had recovered from COVID-19. CDR3 DNA: TGTGCCAGCAGTTACACCTTACTAGCGGGAGGGCCCGACGAGCAGTACTTC. This translates into CASSYTLLAGGPDEQYF.